Listed below are T cell receptor beta chains from one sample, sequenced in a study of T-cell memory formation after mild COVID-19. TCRdb itself ran the 5' RACE reads through MiXCR, one entry per CDR3 protein. The sample lists just over 400,000 distinct CDR3 sequences; 20% to 30% were seen once. Sequencing input: PBMCs or a T cell subset sorted from them (not recorded which). All receptors derive from an adult woman who had mild COVID-19 (a few samples of this study predate the infection). Cell type and time point are not known. The conserved cysteine and the conserved F or W are not part of the CDR3 here. Each record gives: V gene, J gene, CDR3 protein.

TRBV6-5	TRBJ1-2	ASSRPWVGTGYGYT
TRBV18	TRBJ2-2	ASSTGRRSGELF
TRBV7-9	TRBJ2-2	ASSLAQGPNTGELF
TRBV4-1	TRBJ1-6	ASSQDPNSPLH
TRBV20-1	TRBJ1-5	SALVRTRNSNQPQH
TRBV12-3/TRBV12-4	TRBJ1-5	ASSLEDTRSNQPQH
TRBV11-2	TRBJ2-1	ASISAREYGDEQF
TRBV2	TRBJ2-7	ASSEVLPYEQY
TRBV20-1	TRBJ2-7	SAPLWGEQY
TRBV6-6	TRBJ2-6	ASSYSRPGGISGANVLT
TRBV5-5	TRBJ2-5	ASSFPSGGRETQY
TRBV10-3	TRBJ1-2	AISESNTVNGYT
TRBV12-3/TRBV12-4	TRBJ2-5	ASSMTSGGYGETQY
TRBV7-2	TRBJ2-7	ASSTRGVQTYEQY
TRBV6-2/TRBV6-3	TRBJ2-2	ASSPTRGFGELF
TRBV4-2	TRBJ2-2	ASRGLAGGNTGELF
TRBV12-3/TRBV12-4	TRBJ2-1	ASSPRAGLAGDPGEQF
TRBV6-6	TRBJ2-3	ASSYEYGADTQY
TRBV19	TRBJ1-5	ASSPTTGWRQPQH
TRBV20-1	TRBJ1-2	SARGPKGPLSGYT
TRBV5-1	TRBJ2-7	ASSFASQGGYEQY
TRBV5-1	TRBJ2-1	ASSFTSGGNEQF
TRBV12-3/TRBV12-4	TRBJ1-5	ASSTLGTGHQPQH
TRBV5-1	TRBJ2-7	ASSLEGSYEQY
TRBV12-3/TRBV12-4	TRBJ1-4	ASSQRGRVEKLF
TRBV20-1	TRBJ2-5	SARGRGGETQY
TRBV7-2	TRBJ2-2	ASSPSAGELF
TRBV20-1	TRBJ2-1	SARAPGRLVNEQF
TRBV13	TRBJ2-3	ASSSYIGTSGTDTQY
TRBV5-5	TRBJ2-7	ASSGPTSGGFGEQY
TRBV3-1	TRBJ2-7	ASSRRRSDGYYEQY
TRBV7-2	TRBJ1-2	ASSLGILLYGYT
TRBV20-1	TRBJ2-5	SASVSPAETQY
TRBV18	TRBJ2-7	ASSPPSSVRGYEQY
TRBV27	TRBJ2-5	ASSSSTGRETQY
TRBV12-3/TRBV12-4	TRBJ2-7	ASSRGQETYEQY
TRBV5-1	TRBJ2-3	ASSLTGVTFTDTQY
TRBV7-9	TRBJ2-5	ASSAGQGARETQY
TRBV30	TRBJ2-4	AWSLGNIQY
TRBV5-6	TRBJ2-1	ASSQGQGSYNEQF